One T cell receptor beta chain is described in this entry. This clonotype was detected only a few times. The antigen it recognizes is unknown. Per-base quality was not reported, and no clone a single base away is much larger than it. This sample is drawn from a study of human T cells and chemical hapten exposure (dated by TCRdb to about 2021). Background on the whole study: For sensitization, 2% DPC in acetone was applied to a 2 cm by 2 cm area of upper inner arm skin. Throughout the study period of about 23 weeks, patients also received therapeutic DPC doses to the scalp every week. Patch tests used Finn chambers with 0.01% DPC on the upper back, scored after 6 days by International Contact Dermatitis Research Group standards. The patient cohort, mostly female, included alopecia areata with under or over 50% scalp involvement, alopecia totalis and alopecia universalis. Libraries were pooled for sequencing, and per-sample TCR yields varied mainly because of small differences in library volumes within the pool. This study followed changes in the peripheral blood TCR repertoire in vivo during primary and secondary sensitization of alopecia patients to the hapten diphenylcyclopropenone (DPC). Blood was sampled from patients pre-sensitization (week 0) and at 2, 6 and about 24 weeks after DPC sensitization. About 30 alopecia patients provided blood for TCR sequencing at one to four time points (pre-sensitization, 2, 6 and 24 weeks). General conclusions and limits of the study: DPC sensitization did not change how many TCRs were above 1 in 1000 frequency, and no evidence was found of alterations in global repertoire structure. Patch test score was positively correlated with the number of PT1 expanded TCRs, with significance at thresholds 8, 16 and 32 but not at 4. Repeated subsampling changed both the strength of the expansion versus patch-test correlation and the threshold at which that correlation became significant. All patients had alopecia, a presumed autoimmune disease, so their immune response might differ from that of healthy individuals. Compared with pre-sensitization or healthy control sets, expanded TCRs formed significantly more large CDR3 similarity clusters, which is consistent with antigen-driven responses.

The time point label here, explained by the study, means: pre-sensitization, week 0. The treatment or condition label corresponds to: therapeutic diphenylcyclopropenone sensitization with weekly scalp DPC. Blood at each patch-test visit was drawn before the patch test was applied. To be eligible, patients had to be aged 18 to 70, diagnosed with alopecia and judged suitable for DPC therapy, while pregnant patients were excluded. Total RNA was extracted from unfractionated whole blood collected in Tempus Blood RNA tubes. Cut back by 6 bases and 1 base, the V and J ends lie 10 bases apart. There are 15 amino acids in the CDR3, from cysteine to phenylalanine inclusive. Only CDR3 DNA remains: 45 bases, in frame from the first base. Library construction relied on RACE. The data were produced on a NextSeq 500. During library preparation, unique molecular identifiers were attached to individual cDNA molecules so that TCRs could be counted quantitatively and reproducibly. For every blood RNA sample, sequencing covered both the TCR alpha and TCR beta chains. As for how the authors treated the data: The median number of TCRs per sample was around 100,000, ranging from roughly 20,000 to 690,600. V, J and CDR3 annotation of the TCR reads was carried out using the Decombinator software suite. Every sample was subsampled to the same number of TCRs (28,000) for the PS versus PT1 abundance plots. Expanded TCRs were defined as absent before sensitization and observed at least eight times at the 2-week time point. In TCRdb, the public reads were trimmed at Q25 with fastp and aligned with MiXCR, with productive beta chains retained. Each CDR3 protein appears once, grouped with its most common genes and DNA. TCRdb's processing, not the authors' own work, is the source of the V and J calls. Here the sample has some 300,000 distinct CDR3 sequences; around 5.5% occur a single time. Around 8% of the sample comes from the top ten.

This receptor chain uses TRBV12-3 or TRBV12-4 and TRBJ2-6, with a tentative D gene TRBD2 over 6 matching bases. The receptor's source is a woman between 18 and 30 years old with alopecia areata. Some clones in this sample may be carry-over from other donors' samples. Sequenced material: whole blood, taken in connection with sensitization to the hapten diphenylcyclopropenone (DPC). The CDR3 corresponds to CASSTEGSGANVLTF. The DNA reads TGTGCCAGCAGCACGGAGGGTTCTGGGGCCAACGTCCTGACTTTC.